The T cell receptor beta chain under discussion was sequenced for a study of OX40 agonist ivuxolimab in advanced cancers. On the study more broadly: Ivuxolimab was administered intravenously to patients at 0.01 to 10 mg/kg every 2 weeks. Head and neck, renal cell, melanoma or hepatocellular carcinoma were the cancers that dose-escalation patients had.

Produced via immunoSEQ multiplex PCR; TCRdb's table is partial and in-frame only. The table lists some 20,000 clones, about 93% of them singletons. Germline CDR1 MNHEY, CDR2 SMNVEV (reference sequence). The CDR3 runs to 13 residues. Trimming stripped 2 bases from V and 4 bases from J, with 6 bases between. Notes on the study in general: Among some nonresponders, normalized T-cell clonal expansion was also low.

Comment on this clone: Its antigen is undetermined.

This sample comprised CD4+ or CD8+ T cells sorted from blood, obtained in a trial of the OX40 agonist ivuxolimab. The sequence came from an adult with an advanced solid tumor such as melanoma, head and neck, liver or kidney cancer. The rearrangement joins TRBV27 to TRBJ2-1; D call uncertain. CDR3 residues: CASSLVPYNEQFF. In DNA, the CDR3 is TGTGCCAGCAGTTTAGTTCCTTACAATGAGCAGTTCTTC.